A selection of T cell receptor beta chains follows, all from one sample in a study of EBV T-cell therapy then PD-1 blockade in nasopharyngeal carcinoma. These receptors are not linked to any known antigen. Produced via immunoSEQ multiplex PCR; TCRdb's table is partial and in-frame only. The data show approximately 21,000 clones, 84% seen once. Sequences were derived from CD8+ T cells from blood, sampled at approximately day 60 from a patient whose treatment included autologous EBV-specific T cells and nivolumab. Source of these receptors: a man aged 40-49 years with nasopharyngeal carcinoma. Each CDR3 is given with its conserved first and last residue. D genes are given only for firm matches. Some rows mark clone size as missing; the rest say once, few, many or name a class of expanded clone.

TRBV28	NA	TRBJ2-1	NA	TGTGCCAGCAGTTTATTAACTGGTGACTACAATGAGCAGTTCTTC	CASSLLTGDYNEQFF
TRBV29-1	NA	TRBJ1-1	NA	TGCAGCGTTTTTAACAGGGAAAGGAGGGACGAAGCTTTCTTT	CSVFNRERRDEAFF
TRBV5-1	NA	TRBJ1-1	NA	TGCGCCAGCAGAATAGTGGCTGAAGCTTTCTTT	CASRIVAEAFF
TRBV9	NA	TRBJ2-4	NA	TGTGCCAGCAGCGGAAGTTGGGGCCCCCCGTGGTACTTC	CASSGSWGPPWYF
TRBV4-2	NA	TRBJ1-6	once	TGTGCCAGCAGCCAAGAGACAACCTCACCCCTCCACTTT	CASSQETTSPLHF
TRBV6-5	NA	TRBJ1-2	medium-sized	TGTGCCAGCAGCGGACAAGGAGGGACGTGGGGCTACACCTTC	CASSGQGGTWGYTF
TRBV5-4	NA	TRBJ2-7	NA	TGTGCCAGCTCACCAGGGGCCTACGAGCAGTACTTC	CASSPGAYEQYF
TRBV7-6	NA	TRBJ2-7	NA	TGTGCCAGCAGCTCTGGACCAAACTACGAGCAGTACTTC	CASSSGPNYEQYF
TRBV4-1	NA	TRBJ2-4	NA	TGCGCCAGCAGCCACACCGGTTCGGGGGTGGGGGCCAAAAACATTCAGTACTTC	CASSHTGSGVGAKNIQYF
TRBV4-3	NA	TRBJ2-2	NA	TGCGCCAGCAGGGGGGGCTCGGGCACCGGGGAGCTGTTTTTT	CASRGGSGTGELFF
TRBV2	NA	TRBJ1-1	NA	TGTGCCAGCACCGAAAGGGCCCACACTGAAGCTTTCTTT	CASTERAHTEAFF
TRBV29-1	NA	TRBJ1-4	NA	TGCAGCGTTGTGGGGGGGCATGAAAAACTGTTTTTT	CSVVGGHEKLFF
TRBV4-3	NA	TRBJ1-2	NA	TGCGCCAGCAGCCAAGGGTTCGAAGGGAACTATGGCTACACCTTC	CASSQGFEGNYGYTF
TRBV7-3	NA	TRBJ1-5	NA	TGTGCCAGCAGTCGGCGGGCCCGGTCGAATCAGCCCCAGCATTTT	CASSRRARSNQPQHF
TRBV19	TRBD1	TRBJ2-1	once	TGTGCCAGTAGTAATCTCTCCTCACACAGGGGGCGCTCCCACAATGAGCAGTTCTTC	CASSNLSSHRGRSHNEQFF
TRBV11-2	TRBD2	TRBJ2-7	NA	TGTGCCAGCAGCTTAGTTCCTCCCGCGCGCGGGGGGGACTACGAGCAGTACTTC	CASSLVPPARGGDYEQYF
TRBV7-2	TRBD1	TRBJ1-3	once	TGTGCCAGCAGCTTTGGGACAGTCTTCTCTGGAAACACCATATATTTT	CASSFGTVFSGNTIYF
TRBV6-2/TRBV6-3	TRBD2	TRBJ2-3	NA	TGTGCCAGCAGCCATCGGAGCGGGGGTACAGATACGCAGTATTTT	CASSHRSGGTDTQYF
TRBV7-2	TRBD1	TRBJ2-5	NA	TGTGCCAGCAGCTTCGGGACAGGGGCGATGCAAGAGACCCAGTACTTC	CASSFGTGAMQETQYF
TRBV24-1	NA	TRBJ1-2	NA	TGTGCCACCAGTGATTTGCAGGGTGCGTATGGCTACACCTTC	CATSDLQGAYGYTF
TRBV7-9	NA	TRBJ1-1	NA	TGTGCCAGCAGCCCCGCAGGGAGCACTGAAGCTTTCTTT	CASSPAGSTEAFF
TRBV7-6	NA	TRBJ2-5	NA	TGTGCCAGCAGCCGGACAGAGACCTACCAAGAGACCCAGTACTTC	CASSRTETYQETQYF
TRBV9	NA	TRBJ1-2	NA	TGTGCCAGCAGCGTATTCCAACAGGCGCCCTCTGGGTATGGCTACACCTTC	CASSVFQQAPSGYGYTF
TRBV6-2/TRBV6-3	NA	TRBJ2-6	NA	TGTGCCAGCAGTCAAGAGGAATCTGGGGCCAACGTCCTGACTTTC	CASSQEESGANVLTF
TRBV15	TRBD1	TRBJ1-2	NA	TGTGCCACCAGAAGGGAGACAGGGGCTTATAGCTATGGCTACACCTTC	CATRRETGAYSYGYTF
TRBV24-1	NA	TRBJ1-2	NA	TGTGCCACCAGTGATTTGGGCAGGGTCTATGGCTACACCTTC	CATSDLGRVYGYTF
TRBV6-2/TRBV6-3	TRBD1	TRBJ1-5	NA	TGTGCCAGCAGTTACACGGAGGACAGGGCATCTCAGCCCCAGCATTTT	CASSYTEDRASQPQHF
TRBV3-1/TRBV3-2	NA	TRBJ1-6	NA	TGTGCCAGCAGCCAATCAGTAGGAGCAGGGGCGTACGATTCACCCCTCCACTTT	CASSQSVGAGAYDSPLHF
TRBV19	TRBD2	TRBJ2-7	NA	TGTGCCAGTAGTATGCGGGGGGTCAAGTACGAGCAGTACTTC	CASSMRGVKYEQYF
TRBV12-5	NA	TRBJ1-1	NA	TGTGCTAGTGGTTTGGTACTTGGGCAGACGAACACTGAAGCTTTCTTT	CASGLVLGQTNTEAFF
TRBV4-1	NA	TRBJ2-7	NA	TGCGCCAGCAGCTCCAGCTACGAGCAGTACTTC	CASSSSYEQYF
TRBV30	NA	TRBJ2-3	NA	TGTGCCTGGAGTGTAGTCCCTACTGGGGCAGATACGCAGTATTTT	CAWSVVPTGADTQYF
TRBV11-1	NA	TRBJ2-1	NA	TGTGCCAGCAGCGATCCCAATAGGCAGTTCTTC	CASSDPNRQFF
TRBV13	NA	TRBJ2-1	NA	TGTGCCAGCAGAAAGGACTCGAACAATGAGCAGTTCTTC	CASRKDSNNEQFF
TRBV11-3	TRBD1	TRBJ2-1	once	TGTGCCAGCAGCAATCGGGACAGGGGGAGGGCCAATGAGCAGTTCTTC	CASSNRDRGRANEQFF
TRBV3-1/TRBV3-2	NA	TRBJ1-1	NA	TGTGCCAGCAGCCATCCTCGGAGGGGGTTCACTGAAGCTTTCTTT	CASSHPRRGFTEAFF
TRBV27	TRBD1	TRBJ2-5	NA	TGTGCCAGCAGTTGGGACAGGGGTCTGGGAGAGACCCAGTACTTC	CASSWDRGLGETQYF
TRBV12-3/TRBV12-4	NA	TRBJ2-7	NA	TGTGCCAGCAGCACAGGTAACTACGAGCAGTACTTC	CASSTGNYEQYF
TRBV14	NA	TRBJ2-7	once	TGTGCCAGCAGCCCTGGGCCGGCGGCAACGAGGTCAAGCAGGGAGCAGTACTTC	CASSPGPAATRSSREQYF
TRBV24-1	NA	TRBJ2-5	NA	TGTGCCACCAGTGAACCGGGCCAACAAGAGACCCAGTACTTC	CATSEPGQQETQYF
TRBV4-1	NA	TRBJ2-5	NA	TGCGCCAGCAGCCAAGTGGCATCCAGAGGCCAAGAGACCCAGTACTTC	CASSQVASRGQETQYF
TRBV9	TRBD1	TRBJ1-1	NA	TGTGCCAGCAGCGAACTCAGGGGGTCAAACACTGAAGCTTTCTTT	CASSELRGSNTEAFF
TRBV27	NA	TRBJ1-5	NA	TGTGCCAGCAGTTTAACGGCAGGGGGCAATCAGCCCCAGCATTTT	CASSLTAGGNQPQHF
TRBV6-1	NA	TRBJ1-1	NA	TGTGCCAGCAGTGAAGATCAGGGTTGGGGCACTGAAGCTTTCTTT	CASSEDQGWGTEAFF
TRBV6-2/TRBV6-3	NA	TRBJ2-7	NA	TGTGCCAGCAGTTACCAGTCCTACGAGCAGTACTTC	CASSYQSYEQYF
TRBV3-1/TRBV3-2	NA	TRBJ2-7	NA	TGTGCCAGCAGCCAAGAGGGTCGCGAGCAGTACTTC	CASSQEGREQYF
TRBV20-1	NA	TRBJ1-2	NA	TGCAGTGCTAGTACCCACGGGACCCTGGGGAACTATGGCTACACCTTC	CSASTHGTLGNYGYTF
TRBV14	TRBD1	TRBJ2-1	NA	TGTGCCAGCAGTCCCTCGTACCGGGACAGGCATCTGAATGAGCAGTTCTTC	CASSPSYRDRHLNEQFF
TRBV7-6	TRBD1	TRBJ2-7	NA	TGTGCCAGCAGCCGAGACAGGGGATACGAGCAGTACTTC	CASSRDRGYEQYF
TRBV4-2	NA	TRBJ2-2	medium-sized	TGTGCCAGCAGCCAAGATCTCGACGGCGGGGGCGGCACCGGGGAGCTGTTTTTT	CASSQDLDGGGGTGELFF
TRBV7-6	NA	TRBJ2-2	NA	TGTGCCAGCAGCCCCGGTCTTACCGGGGAGCTGTTTTTT	CASSPGLTGELFF
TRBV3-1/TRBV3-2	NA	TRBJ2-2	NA	TGTGCCAGCAGCCAAGATTGGGGGGAAGGAAACACCGGGGAGCTGTTTTTT	CASSQDWGEGNTGELFF
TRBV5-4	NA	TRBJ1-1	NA	TGTGCCAGCAGCTTGAGCGGGGGTGGCACTGAAGCTTTCTTT	CASSLSGGGTEAFF
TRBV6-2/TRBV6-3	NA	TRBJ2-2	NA	TGTGCCAGCAGCCGGACAGCGAACACCGGGGAGCTGTTTTTT	CASSRTANTGELFF
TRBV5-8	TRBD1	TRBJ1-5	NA	TGTGCCAGCAGCTTGGATTGGACAGGGAAGCATTTT	CASSLDWTGKHF
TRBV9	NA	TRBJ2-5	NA	TGTGCCAGCAGCGTAGAAGGGGGGACCTTAGAGACCCAGTACTTC	CASSVEGGTLETQYF
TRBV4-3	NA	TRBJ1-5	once	TGCGCCAGCAGCCAAGTATTTGAGGGGAGGAAGAATCAGCCCCAGCATTTT	CASSQVFEGRKNQPQHF
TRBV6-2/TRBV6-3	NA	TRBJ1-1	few	TGTGCCAGCAGTTACCTAGGCCCTGAAGCTTTCTTT	CASSYLGPEAFF
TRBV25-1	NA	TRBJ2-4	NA	TGTGCCAGCAGCATCAGGACAGACGCCAAAAACATTCAGTACTTC	CASSIRTDAKNIQYF
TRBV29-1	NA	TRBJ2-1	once	TGCAGCGTTGAAGGGGGATGGTATGAGCAGTTCTTC	CSVEGGWYEQFF